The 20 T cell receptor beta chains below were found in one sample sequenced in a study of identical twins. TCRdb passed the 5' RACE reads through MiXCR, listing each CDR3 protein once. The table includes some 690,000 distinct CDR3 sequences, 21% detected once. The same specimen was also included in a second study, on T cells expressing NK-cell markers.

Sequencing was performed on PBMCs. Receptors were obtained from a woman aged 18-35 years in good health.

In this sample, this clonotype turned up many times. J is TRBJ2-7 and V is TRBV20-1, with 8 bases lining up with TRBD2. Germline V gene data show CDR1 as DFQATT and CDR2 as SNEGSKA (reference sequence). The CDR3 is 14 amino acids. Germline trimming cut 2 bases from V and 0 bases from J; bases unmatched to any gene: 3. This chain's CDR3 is CSARRGGISYEQYF. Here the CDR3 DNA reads TGCAGTGCTAGACGGGGGGGAATCTCCTACGAGCAGTACTTC.

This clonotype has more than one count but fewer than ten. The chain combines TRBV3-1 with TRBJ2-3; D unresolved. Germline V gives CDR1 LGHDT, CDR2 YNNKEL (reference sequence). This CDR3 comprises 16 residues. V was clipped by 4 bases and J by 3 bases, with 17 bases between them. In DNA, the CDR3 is TGTGCCAGCAGCCCCCAGATAGGAATGGGAACAGATACGCAGTATTTT. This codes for CASSPQIGMGTDTQYF.

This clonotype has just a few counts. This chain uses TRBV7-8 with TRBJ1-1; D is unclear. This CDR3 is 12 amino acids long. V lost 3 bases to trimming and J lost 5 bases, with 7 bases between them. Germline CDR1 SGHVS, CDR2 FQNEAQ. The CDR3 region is CASSLTLTEAFF. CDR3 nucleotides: TGTGCCAGCAGCTTGACGTTGACTGAAGCTTTCTTT. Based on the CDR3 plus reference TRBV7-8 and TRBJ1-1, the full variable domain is GAGVSQSPRYKVAKRGQDVALRCDPISGHVSLFWYQQALGQGPEFLTYFQNEAQLDKSGLPSDRFFAERPEGSVSTLKIQRTQQEDSAVYLCASSLTLTEAFFGQGTRLTVV.

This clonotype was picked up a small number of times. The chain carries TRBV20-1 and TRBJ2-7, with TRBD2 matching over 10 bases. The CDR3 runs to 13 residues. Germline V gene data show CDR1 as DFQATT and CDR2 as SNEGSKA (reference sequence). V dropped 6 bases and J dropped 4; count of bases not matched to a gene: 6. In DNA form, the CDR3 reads TGCAGTGCCACCGGGACTAGCGCGTACGAGCAGTACTTC. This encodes CSATGTSAYEQYF.

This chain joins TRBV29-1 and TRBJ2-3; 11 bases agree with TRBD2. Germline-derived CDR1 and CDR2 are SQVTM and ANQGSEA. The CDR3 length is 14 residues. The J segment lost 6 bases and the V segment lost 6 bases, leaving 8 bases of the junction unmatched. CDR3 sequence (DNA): TGCAGCGTACTAGCGGGAGTGGCTTCGGATACGCAGTATTTT. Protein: CSVLAGVASDTQYF.

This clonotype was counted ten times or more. CDR3 bases: TGCAGTGCTACACTAGCGGGGGGGCGAAATGAGCAGTTCTTC. It encodes CSATLAGGRNEQFF. This rearrangement joins TRBV20-1 to TRBJ2-1; 13 nucleotides line up with TRBD2. Looked up from germline, CDR1 is DFQATT and CDR2 is SNEGSKA (reference sequence). The CDR3 spans 14 residues. The V and J ends lost 4 bases and 7 bases, in that order; junction bases with no gene match: 4.

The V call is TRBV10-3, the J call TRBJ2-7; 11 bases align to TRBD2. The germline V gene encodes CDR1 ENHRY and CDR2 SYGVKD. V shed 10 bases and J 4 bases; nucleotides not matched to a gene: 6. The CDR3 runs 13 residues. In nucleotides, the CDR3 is TGTGCCACCTCCGGGACTAGCGGTTACGAGCAGTACTTC. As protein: CATSGTSGYEQYF.

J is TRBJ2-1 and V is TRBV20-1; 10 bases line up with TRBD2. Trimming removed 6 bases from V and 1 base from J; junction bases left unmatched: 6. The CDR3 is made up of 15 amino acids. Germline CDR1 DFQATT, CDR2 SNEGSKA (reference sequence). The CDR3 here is CSAPSGGRSYNEQFF. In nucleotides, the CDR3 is TGCAGTGCCCCTAGCGGGGGCCGTTCCTACAATGAGCAGTTCTTC.

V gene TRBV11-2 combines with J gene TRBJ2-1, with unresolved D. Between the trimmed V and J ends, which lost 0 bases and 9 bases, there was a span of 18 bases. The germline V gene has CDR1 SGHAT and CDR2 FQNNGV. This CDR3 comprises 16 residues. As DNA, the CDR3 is TGTGCCAGCAGCTTAGATCCCTCCTCGTCGTTAGGTGAGCAGTTCTTC. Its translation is CASSLDPSSSLGEQFF. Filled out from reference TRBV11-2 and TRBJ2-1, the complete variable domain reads EAGVAQSPRYKIIEKRQSVAFWCNPISGHATLYWYQQILGQGPKLLIQFQNNGVVDDSQLPKDRFSAERLKGVDSTLKIQPAKLEDSAVYLCASSLDPSSSLGEQFFGPGTRLTVL.

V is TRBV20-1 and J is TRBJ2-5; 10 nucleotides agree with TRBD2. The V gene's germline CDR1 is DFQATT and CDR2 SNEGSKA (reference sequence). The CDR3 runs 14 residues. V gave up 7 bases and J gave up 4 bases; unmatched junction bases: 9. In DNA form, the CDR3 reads TGCAGTGTACGAGCGGGGGGGCGGGGAGAGACCCAGTACTTC. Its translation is CSVRAGGRGETQYF.

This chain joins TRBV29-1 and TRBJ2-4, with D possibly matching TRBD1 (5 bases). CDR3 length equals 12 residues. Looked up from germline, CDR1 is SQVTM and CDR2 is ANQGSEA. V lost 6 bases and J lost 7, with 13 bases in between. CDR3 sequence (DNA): TGCAGCGTAACGACAGAGGCTAACATTCAGTACTTC. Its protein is CSVTTEANIQYF.

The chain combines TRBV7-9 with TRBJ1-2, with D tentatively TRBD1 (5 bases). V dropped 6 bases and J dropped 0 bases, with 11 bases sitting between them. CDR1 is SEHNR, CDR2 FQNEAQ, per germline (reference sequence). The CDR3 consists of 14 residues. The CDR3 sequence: CASRPQGANYGYTF. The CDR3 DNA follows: TGTGCCAGCAGACCACAAGGGGCTAACTATGGCTACACCTTC.

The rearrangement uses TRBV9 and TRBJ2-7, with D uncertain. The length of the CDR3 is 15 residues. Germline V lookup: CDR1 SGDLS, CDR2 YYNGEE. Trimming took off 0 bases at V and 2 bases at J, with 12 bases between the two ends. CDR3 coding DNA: TGTGCCAGCAGCGTAGCTCCTAGTGAAGCCTACGAGCAGTACTTC. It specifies CASSVAPSEAYEQYF. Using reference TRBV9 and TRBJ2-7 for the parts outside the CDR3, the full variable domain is DSGVTQTPKHLITATGQRVTLRCSPRSGDLSVYWYQQSLDQGLQFLIQYYNGEERAKGNILERFSAQQFPDLHSELNLSSLELGDSALYFCASSVAPSEAYEQYFGPGTRLTVT.

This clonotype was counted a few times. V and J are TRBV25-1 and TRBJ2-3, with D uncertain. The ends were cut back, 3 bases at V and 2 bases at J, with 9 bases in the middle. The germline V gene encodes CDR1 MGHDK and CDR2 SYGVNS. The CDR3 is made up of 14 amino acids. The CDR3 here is CASSEGIDTDTQYF. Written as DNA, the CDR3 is TGTGCCAGCAGTGAGGGAATAGACACAGATACGCAGTATTTT. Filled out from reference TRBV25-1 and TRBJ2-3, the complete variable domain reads EADIYQTPRYLVIGTGKKITLECSQTMGHDKMYWYQQDPGMELHLIHYSYGVNSTEKGDLSSESTVSRIRTEHFPLTLESARPSHTSQYLCASSEGIDTDTQYFGPGTRLTVL.

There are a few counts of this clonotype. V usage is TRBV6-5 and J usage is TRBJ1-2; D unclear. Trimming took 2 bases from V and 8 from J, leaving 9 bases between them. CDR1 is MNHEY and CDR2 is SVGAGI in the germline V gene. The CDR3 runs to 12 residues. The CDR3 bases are TGTGCCAGCAGTTACGGGTTTTACGGCTACACCTTC. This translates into CASSYGFYGYTF.

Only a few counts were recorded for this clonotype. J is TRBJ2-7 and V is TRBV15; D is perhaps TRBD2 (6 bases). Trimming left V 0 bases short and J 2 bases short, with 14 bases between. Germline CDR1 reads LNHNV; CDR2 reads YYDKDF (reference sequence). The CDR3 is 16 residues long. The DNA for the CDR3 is TGTGCCACCAGCAGAGATCTAGCGCTTGGGACCTACGAGCAGTACTTC. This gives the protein CATSRDLALGTYEQYF.

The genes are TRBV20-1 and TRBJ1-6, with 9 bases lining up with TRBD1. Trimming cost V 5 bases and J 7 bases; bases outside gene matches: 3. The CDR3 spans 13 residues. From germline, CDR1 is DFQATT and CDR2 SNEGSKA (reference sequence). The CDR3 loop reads CSAPTGGNSPLHF. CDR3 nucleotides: TGCAGTGCTCCGACAGGGGGAAATTCACCCCTCCACTTT.

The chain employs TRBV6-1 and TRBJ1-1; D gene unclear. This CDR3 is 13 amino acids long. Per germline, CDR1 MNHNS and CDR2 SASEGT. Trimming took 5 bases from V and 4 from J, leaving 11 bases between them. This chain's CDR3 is CASSQQGSTEAFF. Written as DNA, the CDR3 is TGTGCCAGCAGTCAACAAGGCTCCACTGAAGCTTTCTTT.

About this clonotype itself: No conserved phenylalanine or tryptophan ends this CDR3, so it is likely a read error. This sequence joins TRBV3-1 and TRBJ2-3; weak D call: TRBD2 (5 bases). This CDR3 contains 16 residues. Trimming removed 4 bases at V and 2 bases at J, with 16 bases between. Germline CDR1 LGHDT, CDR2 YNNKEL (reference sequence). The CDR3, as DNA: TGTGCCAGCAGCCCACGCAGTACTAGATCCACAGATACGCAGTATTTA. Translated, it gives CASSPRSTRSTDTQYL.

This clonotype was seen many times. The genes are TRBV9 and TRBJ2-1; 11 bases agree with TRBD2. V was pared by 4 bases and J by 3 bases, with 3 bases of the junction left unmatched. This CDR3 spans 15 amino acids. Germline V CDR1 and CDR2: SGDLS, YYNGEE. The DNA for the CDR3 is TGTGCCAGCAGCATGGGACTAGCGGTCTACAATGAGCAGTTCTTC. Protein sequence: CASSMGLAVYNEQFF.